Listed here are 5 T cell receptor beta chains from one sample, sequenced in a study of blood T cell repertoires in COVID-19. Generated by immunoSEQ multiplex PCR, the TCRdb table keeps only in-frame clones and is missing some. The sample includes approximately 270,000 clones, 75% to 90% of them seen just once. The material sequenced was PBMCs or T cells enriched from blood (not recorded which). The receptors here all came from a woman aged 25 to 39 who had recovered from COVID-19.

The chain is built from TRBV12-3 or TRBV12-4 and TRBJ2-1; TRBD1 aligns across 7 bases. The CDR3 is 13 residues long. J gave up 13 bases and V 3 bases, and 9 bases lay outside the gene matches. CDR3 bases: TGTGCCAGCAGTTTTGAGGGGGCTTCGTTACAGTTCTTC. Translated, it gives CASSFEGASLQFF.

The rearrangement uses TRBV27 and TRBJ1-2; perhaps TRBD1 as D (6 bases). This CDR3 contains 15 residues. Germline V gives CDR1 MNHEY, CDR2 SMNVEV (reference sequence). The V gene lost 6 bases and the J gene lost 7 bases, with 21 bases spanning the gap. This chain's CDR3 is CASRWGQGPNAGYTF. The CDR3 coding sequence is TGTGCCAGCAGGTGGGGCCAGGGGCCAAACGCTGGCTACACCTTC.

This chain joins TRBV3-1 (or the pseudogene TRBV3-2) and TRBJ2-1; TRBD1 matches 8 bases. The germline gives CDR1 LGHDT, CDR2 YNNKEL (reference sequence). V shed 2 bases and J 7 bases; nucleotides not matched to a gene: 13. This CDR3 has 17 amino acids. In nucleotides, the CDR3 is TGTGCCAGCAGCCAAAGGGGGCAGGGGGCGAGGGGAAATGAGCAGTTCTTC. Protein product: CASSQRGQGARGNEQFF.

This chain uses TRBV12-5 with TRBJ2-1; 9 bases map to TRBD1. CDR3 length equals 16 residues. Germline V gene data show CDR1 as LGHNT and CDR2 as FRNRAP. Trimming cost V 6 bases and J 5 bases; bases outside gene matches: 11. Here the CDR3 DNA reads TGTGCTAGTGGCCGGGATCGGGACAGGGACGACAATGAGCAGTTCTTC. It specifies CASGRDRDRDDNEQFF.

This clone was counted a few times. This chain connects TRBV29-1 to TRBJ2-7, with D maybe TRBD1 (5 bases). Trimming cost V 7 bases and J 0 bases, with 13 bases left between them. Germline loops: CDR1 SQVTM, CDR2 ANQGSEA. This CDR3 contains 13 residues. In DNA, the CDR3 is TGCAGCGGTCGCACAGGTAGCTCCTACGAGCAGTACTTC. This codes for CSGRTGSSYEQYF.